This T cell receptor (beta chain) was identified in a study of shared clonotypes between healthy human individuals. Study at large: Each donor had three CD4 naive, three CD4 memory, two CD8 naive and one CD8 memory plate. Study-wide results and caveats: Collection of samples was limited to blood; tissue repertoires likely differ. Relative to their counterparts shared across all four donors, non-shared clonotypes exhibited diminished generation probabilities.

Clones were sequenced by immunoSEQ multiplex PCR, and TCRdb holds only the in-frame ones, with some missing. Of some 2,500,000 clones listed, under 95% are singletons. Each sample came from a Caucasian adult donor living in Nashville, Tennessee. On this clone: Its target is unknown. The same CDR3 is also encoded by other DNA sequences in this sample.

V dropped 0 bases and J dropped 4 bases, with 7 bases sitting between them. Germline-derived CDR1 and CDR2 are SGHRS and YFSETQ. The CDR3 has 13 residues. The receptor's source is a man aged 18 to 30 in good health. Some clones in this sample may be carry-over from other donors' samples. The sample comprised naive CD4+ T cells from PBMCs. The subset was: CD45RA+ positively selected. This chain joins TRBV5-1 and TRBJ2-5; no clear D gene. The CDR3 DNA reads TGCGCCAGCAGCTTGGCCCCCCGAGAGACCCAGTACTTC. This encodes CASSLAPRETQYF.